This T cell receptor (beta chain) was observed in a study of cytomegalovirus exposure and HLA in healthy donors. Amplification used 60 Vbeta primers and 13 Jbeta primers. The assay was immunoSEQ multiplex PCR, and TCRdb's table has in-frame clones only and misses some. This repertoire shows about 160,000 clones, almost 80% found once; its top ten account for roughly 1.3%. Germline lookup yields CDR1 MDHEN and CDR2 SYDVKM. This CDR3 contains 16 residues. Trimming at V came to 2 bases and at J to 8 bases, leaving 9 bases not matched to a gene. V and J are TRBV28 and TRBJ1-3, with 10 positions matching TRBD1. The specimen sequenced was PBMCs. This TCR was sampled from a woman between 50 and 59 years old in good health and CMV-seronegative. The CDR3 region is CASSLRTGGDTDTIYF. The CDR3 nucleotides read TGTGCCAGCAGTTTAAGGACAGGGGGGGACACGGACACCATATATTTT. The full variable domain, in which reference TRBV28 and TRBJ1-3 provide the parts outside the CDR3, is DVKVTQSSRYLVKRTGEKVFLECVQDMDHENMFWYRQDPGLGLRLIYFSYDVKMKEKGDIPEGYSVSREKKERFSLILESASTNQTSMYLCASSLRTGGDTDTIYFGEGSWLTVV.